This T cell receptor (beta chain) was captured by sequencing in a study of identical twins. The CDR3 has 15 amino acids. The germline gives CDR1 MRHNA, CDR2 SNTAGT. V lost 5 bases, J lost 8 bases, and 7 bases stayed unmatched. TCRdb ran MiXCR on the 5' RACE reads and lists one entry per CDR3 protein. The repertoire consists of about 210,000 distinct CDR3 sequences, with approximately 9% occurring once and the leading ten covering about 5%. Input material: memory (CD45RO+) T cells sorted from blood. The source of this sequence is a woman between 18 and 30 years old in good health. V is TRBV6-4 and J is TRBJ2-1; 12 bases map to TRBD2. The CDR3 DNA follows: TGTGCCAGCAGTCCTAGCGGGGGGGCCGGGGATGAGCAGTTCTTC. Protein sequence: CASSPSGGAGDEQFF.